A single sample is the source of the 15 T cell receptor beta chains below, sequenced in a study of T cells after yellow fever vaccination. TCRdb called the 5' RACE reads again in MiXCR, with one record for every CDR3 protein. The top ten hold 15% of the sample, which has some 400,000 distinct CDR3 sequences, under 7.5% seen once. The sample was PBMCs, taken 5 days after the yellow fever booster vaccination. The source of these receptors is a man aged 25 to 40 who received the YFV17D yellow fever vaccine.

This clonotype was detected a few times. This chain uses TRBV11-2 with TRBJ2-5, with TRBD2 matching over 8 bases. The V segment lost 5 bases and the J segment 5 bases; nucleotides outside the gene matches: 7. The CDR3 consists of 14 residues. Germline CDR1 and CDR2: SGHAT and FQNNGV. CDR3 DNA sequence: TGTGCCAGCAGCCTCGGACAGCGGGGGGAGACCCAGTACTTC. Translation: CASSLGQRGETQYF.

This clonotype was seen many times. The chain is built from TRBV25-1 and TRBJ2-7; possibly TRBD2 for D (5 bases). Germline V gives CDR1 MGHDK, CDR2 SYGVNS. V lost 6 bases and J 0 bases, leaving 9 bases between the germline ends. This CDR3 is built from 13 residues. CDR3: CASSSRGSYEQYF. For the CDR3, the DNA is TGTGCCAGCAGCTCACGGGGCTCCTACGAGCAGTACTTC.

This clonotype was seen at least ten times. This chain uses TRBV20-1 with TRBJ2-7, with D maybe TRBD1 (6 bases). The CDR3 totals 13 residues. Germline V gene lookup returns CDR1 DFQATT and CDR2 SNEGSKA (reference sequence). V was cut by 8 bases and J by 6 bases, with 20 bases left in between. As DNA, the CDR3 is TGCAGTCTCCAGGGGAGAGGGGTCACCGAGCAGTACTTC. Translation: CSLQGRGVTEQYF.

At least ten counts were recorded for this clonotype. The chain has TRBV2 and TRBJ2-1, with 11 bases that match TRBD2. The CDR3 runs to 17 residues. The V gene's germline CDR1 is SNHLY and CDR2 FYNNEI. The trim removed 7 bases at V and 7 bases at J, leaving 15 bases unmatched. The CDR3 loop is CASKPDSGTSGENEQFF. CDR3 in DNA: TGTGCCAGCAAGCCCGATTCTGGGACTAGCGGTGAGAATGAGCAGTTCTTC.

This clonotype was observed many times. The rearrangement uses TRBV20-1 and TRBJ1-5; D uncertain. The CDR3 is 13 residues long. From germline, CDR1 is DFQATT and CDR2 SNEGSKA (reference sequence). Trimming removed 0 bases at V and 3 bases at J, with 6 bases between. The CDR3 bases are TGCAGTGCTAGAGACAGACTCAATCAGCCCCAGCATTTT. Translation gives CSARDRLNQPQHF.

The V call is TRBV10-2, the J call TRBJ2-7, with 7 bases identical to TRBD2. Germline CDR1 is WSHSY and CDR2 is SAAADI. Trimming cost V 0 bases and J 2 bases; bases outside gene matches: 7. This CDR3 spans 16 amino acids. This CDR3 reads CASSESTSSGPYEQYF. The CDR3 DNA reads as TGCGCCAGCAGTGAGTCGACGTCTAGCGGACCCTACGAGCAGTACTTC.

This clonotype was observed many times. This chain links TRBV5-1 with TRBJ2-5, with 9 bases lining up with TRBD2. Germline CDR1 and CDR2: SGHRS and YFSETQ. This CDR3 has 16 amino acids. Trimming removed 3 bases from V and 5 bases from J; junction bases left unmatched: 11. Here the CDR3 DNA reads TGCGCCAGCAGCTCTTACTCGGGACTAGCCGGGGAGACCCAGTACTTC. It is translated as CASSSYSGLAGETQYF.

In DNA, the CDR3 is TGCGCCAGCAGTCGGGGGGCCCCCGCGGCTAGCAGGACCTACGAGCAGTACTTC. Translated, it gives CASSRGAPAASRTYEQYF. V usage is TRBV5-1 and J usage is TRBJ2-7; D might be TRBD2 (7 bases). This CDR3 spans 18 amino acids. CDR1 and CDR2 from the germline V gene are SGHRS and YFSETQ. The V and J ends lost 5 bases and 2 bases respectively, with 26 bases between them. The whole variable domain, filled in from reference TRBV5-1 and TRBJ2-7, reads KAGVTQTPRYLIKTRGQQVTLSCSPISGHRSVSWYQQTPGQGLQFLFEYFSETQRNKGNFPGRFSGRQFSNSRSEMNVSTLELGDSALYLCASSRGAPAASRTYEQYFGPGTRLTVT.

The rearrangement links TRBV7-2 to TRBJ1-2, with unresolved D. CDR1 is SGHTA and CDR2 is FQGNSA in the germline V gene. This CDR3 comprises 15 residues. V shed 6 bases and J shed 5 bases, with 19 bases lying between them. This chain's CDR3 is CASSITTSMGYGYTF. The CDR3 nucleotides read TGTGCCAGCAGTATAACCACCTCCATGGGGTATGGCTACACCTTC.

This clonotype has at least ten counts. V and J are TRBV6-2 or TRBV6-3 and TRBJ2-5; D gene unclear. This CDR3 is built from 13 residues. Trimming cost V 2 bases and J 5 bases, with 9 bases left between them. CDR1 MNHEY and CDR2 SVGEGT come from the germline V gene. CDR3 in amino acids: CASSYQSFETQYF. In DNA form, the CDR3 reads TGTGCCAGCAGTTACCAGAGCTTCGAGACCCAGTACTTC.

This clonotype appeared many times. The chain couples TRBV7-9 to TRBJ2-7; no reliable D call. CDR3 length: 13 amino acids. Deletions cut 3 bases from V and 7 bases from J, with 13 bases between. Germline values: CDR1 SEHNR, CDR2 FQNEAQ (reference sequence). This CDR3 reads CASSFTVGSEQYF. In nucleotides, the CDR3 is TGTGCCAGCAGCTTCACCGTTGGTTCAGAGCAGTACTTC.

The gene calls are TRBV4-3 and TRBJ1-6; 8 nucleotides align to TRBD1. Germline V gene data show CDR1 as LGHNA and CDR2 as YSLEER. The trim removed 0 bases at V and 9 bases at J, leaving 4 bases unmatched. The CDR3 runs 15 residues. The CDR3 protein is CASSQDRQGASPLHF. DNA of the CDR3: TGCGCCAGCAGCCAAGATCGGCAGGGGGCTTCACCCCTCCACTTT.

The chain carries TRBV10-3 and TRBJ1-2; 7 bases line up with TRBD1. The CDR3 consists of 15 residues. The trim removed 0 bases at V and 2 bases at J, leaving 3 bases unmatched. Germline CDR1 reads ENHRY; CDR2 reads SYGVKD. In DNA, the CDR3 is TGTGCCATCAGTGAGTCTATGACAGGGAACTATGGCTACACCTTC. Protein product: CAISESMTGNYGYTF.

V and J are TRBV5-4 and TRBJ2-2; 7 bases are a match to TRBD2. The ends lost 4 bases at V and 6 bases at J; junction bases unmatched: 9. There are 15 residues in the CDR3. The V gene's germline CDR1 is SGHNT and CDR2 YYREEE (reference sequence). This CDR3 reads CASSPPTSRSGELFF. DNA for the CDR3: TGTGCCAGCAGCCCGCCGACTAGCCGGTCCGGGGAGCTGTTTTTT.

This clonotype showed up many times. This chain links TRBV3-1 with TRBJ2-7; no firm D call. With 1 base removed from V and 6 bases from J, the gap between germline ends came to 10 bases. Looked up from germline, CDR1 is LGHDT and CDR2 is YNNKEL (reference sequence). The CDR3 contains 13 residues. The CDR3 loop is CASSQGRGVEQYF. In DNA, the CDR3 is TGTGCCAGCAGCCAAGGCCGTGGCGTCGAGCAGTACTTC.